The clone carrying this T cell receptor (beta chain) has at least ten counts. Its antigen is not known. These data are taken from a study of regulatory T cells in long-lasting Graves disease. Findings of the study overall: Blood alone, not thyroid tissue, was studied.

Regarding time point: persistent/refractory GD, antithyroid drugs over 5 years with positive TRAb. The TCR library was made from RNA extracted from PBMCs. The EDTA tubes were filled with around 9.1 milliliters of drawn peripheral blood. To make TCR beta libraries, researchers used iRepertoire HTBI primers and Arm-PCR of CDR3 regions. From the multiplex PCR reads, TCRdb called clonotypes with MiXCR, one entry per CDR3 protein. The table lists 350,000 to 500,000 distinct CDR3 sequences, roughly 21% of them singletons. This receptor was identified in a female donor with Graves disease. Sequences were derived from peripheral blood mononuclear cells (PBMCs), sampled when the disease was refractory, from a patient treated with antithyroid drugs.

The CDR3 bases are TGTGCCAGCCGGACGGACAGGACGGGGCAGCCCCAGCATTTT. This gives the protein CASRTDRTGQPQHF. V usage is TRBV2 and J usage is TRBJ1-5; TRBD1 agrees at 7 bases. V was pared by 8 bases and J by 7 bases, with 11 bases of the junction left unmatched. Germline CDR1 SNHLY, CDR2 FYNNEI. This CDR3 has 14 amino acids.